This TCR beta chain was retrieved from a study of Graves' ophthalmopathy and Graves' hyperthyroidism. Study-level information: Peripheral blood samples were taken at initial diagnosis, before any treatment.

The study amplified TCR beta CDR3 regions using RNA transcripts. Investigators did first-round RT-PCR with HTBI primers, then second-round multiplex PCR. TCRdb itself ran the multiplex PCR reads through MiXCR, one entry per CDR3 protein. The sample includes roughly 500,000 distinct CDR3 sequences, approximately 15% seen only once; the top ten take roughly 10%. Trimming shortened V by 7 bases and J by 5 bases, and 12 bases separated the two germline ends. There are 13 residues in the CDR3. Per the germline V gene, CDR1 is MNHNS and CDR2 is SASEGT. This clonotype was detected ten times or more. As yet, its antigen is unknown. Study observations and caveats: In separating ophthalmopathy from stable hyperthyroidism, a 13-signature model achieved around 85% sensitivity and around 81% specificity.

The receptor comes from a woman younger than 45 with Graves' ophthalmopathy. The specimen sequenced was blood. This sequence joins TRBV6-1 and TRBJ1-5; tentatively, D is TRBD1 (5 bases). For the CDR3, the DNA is TGTGCCAGCACCCCGGGGGTGGATCAGCCCCAGCATTTT. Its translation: CASTPGVDQPQHF.